In its sample, the clone carrying this T cell receptor beta chain was seen many times. Its antigen is not known. Individuals with ophthalmopathy presented a Clinical Activity Score of at least 3, a NOSPECS grade of at least 4 and a duration under 3 months. The study based diagnoses on clinical symptoms, serum thyroxine and TRAb, thyroid ultrasound and orbital computed tomography. The CDR3 totals 13 residues. V shed 8 bases and J shed 7 bases, with 17 bases lying between them. What was amplified from RNA transcripts were TCR beta CDR3 regions. TCR CDR3 regions were first amplified by RT-PCR with HTBI primers. TCRdb called the multiplex PCR reads again in MiXCR, with one record for every CDR3 protein. The data contain about 520,000 distinct CDR3 sequences, roughly 24% of them singletons. The sample is drawn from a study of T cells in Graves' hyperthyroidism and ophthalmopathy. Study-wide results and limits: Expanded thyroid clonotypes (above 0.001) were mostly also found in blood. Through a model of 13 V-J features, ophthalmopathy was separated from stable hyperthyroidism.

What was sequenced was blood. The rearrangement joins TRBV12-3 or TRBV12-4 to TRBJ1-1; the D gene is possibly TRBD1 (6 bases). This sequence originates from a woman in her thirties with Graves' ophthalmopathy. Here the CDR3 reads CASGTLTGNEAFF. The CDR3 DNA is TGTGCCAGCGGGACCCTCACAGGGAATGAAGCTTTCTTT.